The entry below gives a single TCR beta chain sequence along with its context. Its specific antigen is unknown. Base quality data are lacking; no much larger clone is found one base away. The data are from a study of blood T cell repertoires in COVID-19 (dated by TCRdb to about 2020). Study-level background: The collaborator samples originated in the United States, Italy and Spain and spanned the acute and convalescent phases of COVID-19. The material from the prospective study consisted of cDNA or gDNA derived from T cells, B-cell-depleted T cells, or PBMCs. Subjects who had been exposed to COVID-19, were actively infected with it, or had recovered from it provided the deeply sampled blood TCRbeta repertoires that made up the dataset. A freely available public database, intended as a resource for researchers studying the immune response to SARS-CoV-2, is where the repertoires were released. Samples came from the ongoing ImmuneRACE study (first 160 participants) plus 1,254 subjects from 6 global collaborators. A de-identified subject ID, COVID-19 status, age in years and sex were almost always included in the sample metadata. HLA class I and class II types, where available, came from metadata supplied by the sample provider rather than from assay-based typing. Study-level results and caveats: The amount of clinical and demographic metadata varied by source and participant and was provided uncurated.

In the prospective study, participants were 18 to 89 years old, resided in about two dozen geographic areas of the United States, and were enrolled through a virtual design. In the prospective study, cohorts were assigned on the basis of participant-reported clinical history obtained from a screening survey and a study questionnaire. Recovered participants in ImmuneRACE Cohort 3 were defined as having two consecutive negative NP/OP PCR tests, clearance from a healthcare professional, or resolution of symptoms. Mobile phlebotomists in the prospective study collected whole blood, serum and a nasopharyngeal or oropharyngeal swab from every participant. Over an approximately 2-month period, participants in the prospective study had the option of providing additional blood draws and questionnaires. Before DNA extraction, blood samples from the prospective study were shipped at room temperature or frozen.

TCRbeta CDR3 regions were amplified from genomic DNA by means of the immunoSEQ Assay, a bias-controlled multiplex PCR. The paper's data handling went like this. Nucleated cell counts per sample were estimated from amplification of reference gene primers within the assay. To quantify the absolute abundance of each unique TCRbeta CDR3 rearrangement, sequence reads were collapsed and filtered. Productive Simpson clonality was computed per sample as the square root of Simpson's diversity index over productive rearrangements. TCRdb retrieved this table from immuneACCESS and kept in-frame rearrangements only. Not all clones are present; in checked studies, unresolved V genes account for under half, and no reason is known for the remainder. V, J and clone size are those of that table, while D and trimming were read from the DNA. The sample table holds 250,000 to 300,000 clones, of which around 86% were seen once. About 1.8% of the sample is taken by the ten largest.

The receptor was isolated from a woman between 40 and 50 years old who had recovered from COVID-19. Source material: PBMCs or T cells enriched from blood (not recorded which).

The CDR3 corresponds to CSVVWGQLGSRTF. The DNA is as follows: TGCAGCGTTGTTTGGGGACAGCTAGGTAGTCGTACCTTC. The V and J genes are TRBV29-1 and TRBJ1-2; TRBD1 fits 7 bases in the junction. For this chain, trimming is 4 bases at the V end and 14 bases at the J end, and the number of junction bases without a gene match is 16. CDR1 and CDR2 are read off the germline V gene as SQVTM and ANQGSEA. The cysteine opens and the phenylalanine closes a CDR3 of 13 amino acids. Just CDR3 DNA is preserved here, 39 bases in frame from base 1.